This T cell receptor beta chain stems from a study of CD8+ T cells in alopecia areata. The V gene lost 5 bases and the J gene lost 5 bases, with 10 bases spanning the gap. CDR1 LNHDA and CDR2 SQIVND come from the germline V gene (reference sequence). The CDR3 runs 12 residues. Study observations and caveats: Scalp clonality and expanded CD8+ clones among the top 100 showed significant decreases with tofacitinib. Normal scalp showed lower clonality than lesional scalp, especially alopecia totalis/universalis. Scalp and blood retained many expanded lesional clones during tofacitinib.

RNA extraction was followed by reverse transcription into cDNA, which acted as the sequencing template. Assay: immunoSEQ multiplex PCR; the TCRdb copy retains only in-frame clones and omits some. The data show 170,000 or so clones, about 48% seen once. With respect to this clone: The antigen remains unidentified.

Described treatment: oral pan-JAK inhibitor, 5-10 mg twice daily. The receptor's source is a human donor with alopecia areata. V and J are TRBV19 and TRBJ2-7; tentative D call: TRBD1 (6 bases). The sequencing here drew on CD8+ T cells sorted from blood, taken at week 24, from a patient treated with tofacitinib. The CDR3 here is CASSQGRDEQYF. The CDR3 DNA sequence: TGTGCCAGTAGTCAGGGGCGCGACGAGCAGTACTTC.